Here is one T cell receptor beta chain with its context. Its target is not known. Amplification used 60 Vbeta primers and 13 Jbeta primers. Here immunoSEQ multiplex PCR was the method, and the copy in TCRdb shows in-frame clones only, minus some. This table holds about 150,000 clones, roughly three quarters found once. The data derive from a study of cytomegalovirus exposure and HLA in healthy donors. Overall study context: Researchers found that about 82% of over 350 genotyped donors fell within the Caucasian-associated ancestry cluster. Notes on the study in general: Later on, an analysis found that several of the most significant clusters appeared to be linked to common viral pathogens, which included parvovirus B19.

Donors in the study were healthy people who gave bone marrow. The V and J ends lost 6 bases and 5 bases respectively, with 8 bases between them. The CDR3 has 11 amino acids. Germline assignment: CDR1 MNHEY and CDR2 SVGAGI. The chain carries TRBV6-5 and TRBJ2-7, with a possible D match to TRBD2 (6 bases). This TCR derives from a man aged 25 to 40 in good health and CMV-seropositive. The sample consisted of PBMCs. The CDR3 is CASRGGDEQYF. CDR3 DNA: TGTGCCAGCAGGGGAGGAGACGAGCAGTACTTC.